These T cell receptor beta chains were read from a single sample in a study of blood T cell repertoires in COVID-19. Data came from immunoSEQ multiplex PCR; TCRdb stores just in-frame clones and leaves some out. Of around 470,000 clones listed, 89% were seen once; the top ten hold over 0.7%. The sample taken for sequencing was peripheral blood. These receptors originate from a man younger than 30 with COVID-19, enrolled during active disease. CDR3s include the opening cysteine and the closing phenylalanine or tryptophan. A D gene is named only where the DNA matches it firmly. Clone sizes are given selectively: once, few, many, or a class where the clone is expanded.

>TRBJ2-1|-|TRBV13|-
CASSLGRAGYNEQFF
TGTGCCAGCAGCCTCGGACGGGCGGGCTACAATGAGCAGTTCTTC
>TRBJ2-2|-|TRBV19|TRBD2
CATKGTSGGSGELFF
TGTGCCACTAAGGGTACTAGCGGGGGGTCCGGGGAGCTGTTTTTT
>TRBJ2-1|-|TRBV3-1/TRBV3-2|TRBD2
CASSGTGGADNEQFF
TGTGCCAGCAGCGGGACCGGGGGGGCTGATAATGAGCAGTTCTTC
>TRBJ1-4|once|TRBV19|-
CASSMGGQGYEKLFF
TGTGCCAGTAGTATGGGAGGGCAAGGTTACGAAAAACTGTTTTTT
>TRBJ2-1|-|TRBV2|TRBD1
CASTRLPGQGIEQFF
TGTGCCAGCACTAGACTTCCGGGACAGGGAATTGAGCAGTTCTTC
>TRBJ2-1|few|TRBV6-5|TRBD1
CASSFGQGGNEQFF
TGTGCCAGCAGTTTCGGACAGGGAGGCAATGAGCAGTTCTTC
>TRBJ2-3|-|TRBV7-9|-
CASSSWSVTDTQYF
TGTGCCAGCAGCTCCTGGAGCGTTACAGATACGCAGTATTTT
>TRBJ2-5|-|TRBV3-1/TRBV3-2|TRBD2
CASSRAGVRGETQYF
TGTGCCAGCAGCCGAGCGGGAGTGCGGGGTGAGACCCAGTACTTC
>TRBJ2-3|-|TRBV24-1|TRBD2
CATAARTRTTDTQYF
TGTGCCACCGCTGCCAGGACTAGAACTACAGATACGCAGTATTTT
>TRBJ2-1|-|TRBV19|-
CASSTPDPPGEQFF
TGTGCCAGTAGCACCCCCGACCCGCCGGGTGAGCAGTTCTTC
>TRBJ2-2|-|TRBV19|TRBD1
CASSSARGQSTGELFF
TGTGCCAGTAGTTCGGCCAGGGGGCAGAGCACCGGGGAGCTGTTTTTT
>TRBJ2-5|-|TRBV7-7|TRBD2
CASSRFAGGQETQYF
TGTGCCAGCAGCCGGTTTGCGGGGGGCCAAGAGACCCAGTACTTC
>TRBJ2-7|few|TRBV5-1|TRBD2
CASSGSGRAREQYF
TGCGCCAGCAGCGGTAGCGGGAGGGCCCGCGAGCAGTACTTC
>TRBJ1-4|-|TRBV7-9|TRBD1
CASSLDRGPSGEKLFF
TGTGCCAGCAGCTTAGACAGGGGGCCTTCAGGTGAAAAACTGTTTTTT
>TRBJ2-7|-|TRBV6-2/TRBV6-3|-
CASSYSPVFSYEQYF
TGTGCCAGCAGTTACAGTCCGGTCTTTTCCTACGAGCAGTACTTC
>TRBJ2-3|-|TRBV10-2|TRBD1
CASKSRGRDRPTDTQYF
TGCGCCAGCAAGTCTAGGGGGCGGGACAGGCCCACAGATACGCAGTATTTT
>TRBJ2-7|-|TRBV5-1|-
CASSLGDSWGEQYF
TGCGCCAGCAGCTTGGGGGACTCATGGGGAGAGCAGTACTTC
>TRBJ2-5|-|TRBV7-8|-
CASSFGGRYGRTQYF
TGTGCCAGCAGTTTCGGGGGGCGCTATGGGCGGACCCAGTACTTC